Listed here are 8 T cell receptor beta chains from one sample, sequenced in a study of T cell responses to AZD1222 COVID-19 vaccine. Method: immunoSEQ multiplex PCR; TCRdb's copy keeps in-frame clones and lacks some. The top ten clones hold around 2.6% of a sample with over 150,000 clones, roughly 87% of them seen once. Specimen: peripheral blood, collected on day 0 of AZD1222 vaccination. These receptors were collected from an adult in good health.

The chain is built from TRBV5-5 and TRBJ1-3; a weak D match, TRBD1 (5 bases). CDR1 and CDR2 (germline): SGHKS, YYEKEE (reference sequence). The V end was cut by 0 bases, the J end by 3 bases, with 13 bases between. The CDR3 runs to 16 residues. The CDR3 loop is CASSLAGQGRGNTIYF. The CDR3 coding sequence is TGTGCCAGCAGCTTGGCGGGTCAGGGACGTGGAAACACCATATATTTT.

The rearrangement joins TRBV25-1 to TRBJ2-7, with TRBD2 identical over 9 bases. The CDR3 length is 16 residues. CDR1 is MGHDK, CDR2 SYGVNS, per germline. The V and J ends lost 6 bases and 4 bases, in that order; junction bases with no gene match: 13. The CDR3 loop is CASSGGTSGRIYEQYF. The CDR3 coding sequence is TGTGCCAGCAGCGGCGGGACGAGCGGGAGGATTTACGAGCAGTACTTC.

This clone has a handful of counts. The gene calls are TRBV2 and TRBJ2-1; 9 positions match TRBD1. Losses at the gene ends were 6 bases for V and 0 bases for J; bases not matched to a gene: 3. CDR1 and CDR2 (germline): SNHLY, FYNNEI. CDR3 length: 15 residues. Here the CDR3 DNA reads TGTGCCAGCAGGGACAGGGGAAGCTCCTACAATGAGCAGTTCTTC. This translates into CASRDRGSSYNEQFF.

The chain couples TRBV18 to TRBJ1-5; 9 bases fit TRBD1. Trimming took 6 bases from V and 8 from J; bases not matched to a gene: 14. This CDR3 has 16 residues. Germline V lookup: CDR1 KGHSH, CDR2 LQKENI. The CDR3 DNA sequence: TGTGCCAGCTCGGGTATTGCCACAGGGGGCGAGGAGCCCCAGCATTTT. Translation gives CASSGIATGGEEPQHF.

V gene TRBV7-9 combines with J gene TRBJ2-5; D gene ambiguous. Trimming took off 5 bases at V and 5 bases at J, with 12 bases between the two ends. This CDR3 has 13 residues. Germline CDR1 and CDR2: SEHNR and FQNEAQ (reference sequence). Here the CDR3 DNA reads TGTGCCAGCAGCGGAGCCCTTGGGGAGACCCAGTACTTC. Translating gives CASSGALGETQYF.

The chain employs TRBV19 and TRBJ2-2, with 7 nucleotides matching TRBD2. Germline CDR1 and CDR2: LNHDA and SQIVND (reference sequence). CDR3 size: 17 residues. J lost 5 bases, V lost 5 bases, and 14 bases had no gene match. CDR3: CASSDSRGAGPTGELFF. The DNA of the CDR3 is TGTGCCAGTAGTGACTCTCGGGGAGCGGGGCCAACCGGGGAGCTGTTTTTT.

The chain has TRBV19 and TRBJ1-1, with 8 nucleotides matching TRBD1. Germline CDR1 reads LNHDA; CDR2 reads SQIVND (reference sequence). J was trimmed by 0 bases and V by 3 bases; bases with no gene match: 3. The CDR3 loop spans 15 amino acids. For the CDR3, the DNA is TGTGCCAGTAGTATCAGGGGGCGTATGAACACTGAAGCTTTCTTT. Protein: CASSIRGRMNTEAFF.

The rearrangement uses TRBV14 and TRBJ1-6; D ambiguous. V lost 0 bases, J lost 6 bases, and 9 bases lay in between. Per germline, CDR1 SGHDN and CDR2 FVKESK. This CDR3 is 15 amino acids long. The CDR3 loop is CASSQDRQVNSPLHF. CDR3 DNA: TGTGCCAGCAGCCAAGACCGCCAGGTTAATTCACCCCTCCACTTT.